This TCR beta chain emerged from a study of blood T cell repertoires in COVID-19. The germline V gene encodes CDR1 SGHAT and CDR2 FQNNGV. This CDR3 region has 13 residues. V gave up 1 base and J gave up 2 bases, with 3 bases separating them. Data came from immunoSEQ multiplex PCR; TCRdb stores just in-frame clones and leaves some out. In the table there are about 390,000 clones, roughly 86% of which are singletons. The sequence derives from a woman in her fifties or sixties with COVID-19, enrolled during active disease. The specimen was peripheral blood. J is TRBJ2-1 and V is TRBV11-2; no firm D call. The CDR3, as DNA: TGTGCCAGCAGCTTAGTCACCTACAATGAGCAGTTCTTC. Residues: CASSLVTYNEQFF. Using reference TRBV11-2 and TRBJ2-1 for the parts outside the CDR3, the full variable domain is EAGVAQSPRYKIIEKRQSVAFWCNPISGHATLYWYQQILGQGPKLLIQFQNNGVVDDSQLPKDRFSAERLKGVDSTLKIQPAKLEDSAVYLCASSLVTYNEQFFGPGTRLTVL.